This T cell receptor (beta chain) was captured by sequencing in a study of human thymus T cells (TCRdb year 2020). The study in broad terms: TCR alpha and beta repertoires from roughly eight infant thymus samples and four related peripheral blood samples were characterized in the study. Donor ages ranged from roughly 6 to 244 days, and the cohort comprised five or six male and two female infants. Overall study outcomes, separate from this receptor: V and J gene segment usage appeared biased in both thymic and peripheral blood repertoires. According to the related research, thymic TCR repertoires were highly overlapping among unrelated individuals. On average, thymus samples yielded around 800,000 unique TCRB clonotypes, whereas blood samples yielded 65,000 to 100,000.

About this clone: There is no known antigen for this receptor. Base qualities are not provided; no much larger clone lies one nucleotide away.

The thymus tissue came from surgical resects taken out during corrective cardiac surgery. Immunologically healthy infants undergoing open corrective cardiac surgery for congenital heart defects in Finland were used as donors. After being mechanically released from the tissue, thymocytes were kept at -70 degrees C in pellets of about 8.5-32 million cells. A QIAsymphony instrument was used to extract genomic DNA from frozen cell pellets. Using the immunoSEQ multiplex PCR assay, the TCRB and TCRAD loci were amplified from a standardized quantity of quality-controlled genomic DNA. Amplicons spanned the V(D)J region at a length sufficient to cover the CDR3 and identify V and J genes. Amplicon sequencing was performed on an Illumina platform through the commercial immunoSEQ service. On the authors' methods: Primer bias and sequencing errors were corrected as previously described, and TCRAD and TCRB definitions were based on the IMGT database. Analysis of the repertoires was done with immunoSEQ Analyzer 3.0 and VDJTools and included basic statistics, V/J segment usage, diversity estimates, rarefaction and pairwise overlap. Diversity was estimated with Chao1, ChaoE, Efron-Thisted, Shannon and inverse Simpson indices, and also on datasets down-sampled to the smallest sample. For repertoire overlap, CDR3 nucleotide sequence, V gene and J gene had to match strictly, and clustering was done by Jaccard-based multidimensional scaling. This is the immuneACCESS table as TCRdb keeps it, with only in-frame sequences that have V and J called. A part of the clones is gone; compared with another copy, unresolved V genes explain less than half, and the rest is unexplained. V, J and clone size were drawn from that table, and D and trimming were deduced from the DNA. The sample table shows fewer than 90,000 clones, and roughly 97% are seen once. The top ten clones comprise 0.031% of the sample.

Reading the germline V gene gives CDR1 MDHEN and CDR2 SYDVKM. Counted from cysteine to phenylalanine, this CDR3 has 18 amino acids. The kept DNA is CDR3 alone, 54 bases in frame from the first base. V is clipped by 5 bases and J by 0 bases, and the sequence between their germline boundaries is 22 bases long. The material sequenced was thymus tissue. The sequence joins TRBV28 to TRBJ1-1, with no reliable assignment of the D segment. This TCR came from a boy in the first two years of life with a congenital heart defect but otherwise immunologically healthy. The nucleotides are TGTGCCAGCAGTCAAGAAGGGAGTGTTCGGCGAATGAACACTGAAGCTTTCTTT. Translation gives CASSQEGSVRRMNTEAFF.